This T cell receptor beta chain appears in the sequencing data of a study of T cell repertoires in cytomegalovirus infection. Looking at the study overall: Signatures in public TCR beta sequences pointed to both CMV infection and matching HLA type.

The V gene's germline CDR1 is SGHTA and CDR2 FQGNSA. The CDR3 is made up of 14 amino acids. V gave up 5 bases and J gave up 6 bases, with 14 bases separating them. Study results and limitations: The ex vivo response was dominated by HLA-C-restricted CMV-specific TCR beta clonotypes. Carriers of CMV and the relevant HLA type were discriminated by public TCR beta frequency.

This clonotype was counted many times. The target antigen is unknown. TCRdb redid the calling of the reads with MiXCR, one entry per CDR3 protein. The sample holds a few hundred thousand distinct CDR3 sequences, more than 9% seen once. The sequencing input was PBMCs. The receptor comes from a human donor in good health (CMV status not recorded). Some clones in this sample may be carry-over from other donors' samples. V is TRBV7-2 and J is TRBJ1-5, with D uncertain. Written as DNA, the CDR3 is TGTGCCAGCAGCGATAGGCTCGGGCGTCAGCCCCAGCATTTT. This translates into CASSDRLGRQPQHF.